The 17 T cell receptor beta chains presented below share a single source sample, sequenced in a study of CD8+ T cells in alopecia areata. As to treatment: oral pan-JAK inhibitor, 5-10 mg twice daily. cDNA serving as the sequencing template came from extracted, reverse transcribed RNA. The protocol was immunoSEQ multiplex PCR, while the TCRdb copy is restricted to in-frame clones and leaves out a portion. Among around 210,000 clones, 64% were seen once, and the ten largest hold 4% to 5%. Sequences were derived from CD4+ T cells sorted from blood, sampled at week 4, from a patient treated with tofacitinib. The receptors were sampled from a human donor with alopecia areata.

The chain has TRBV13 and TRBJ1-2, with a weak D call TRBD1 (6 bases). The V and J ends lost 5 bases and 4 bases respectively, with 8 bases between them. This CDR3 spans 12 amino acids. Germline V gene data show CDR1 as PRHDT and CDR2 as FYEKMQ (reference sequence). CDR3 residues: CASSKQGYGYTF. The CDR3 bases are TGTGCCAGCAGCAAACAGGGCTATGGCTACACCTTC.

This clone has only a few counts. The CDR3 region has the DNA TGTGCCAGCTCACAGACCCGCACAGATACGCAGTATTTT. Translation gives CASSQTRTDTQYF. The V and J genes are TRBV18 and TRBJ2-3; D uncertain. Germline V gives CDR1 KGHSH, CDR2 LQKENI. Trimming pared 4 bases from V and 1 base from J, leaving 6 bases between. The CDR3 covers 13 residues.

The chain joins TRBV5-1 to TRBJ2-6; 7 positions match TRBD1. This CDR3 region has 19 residues. Per germline, CDR1 SGHRS and CDR2 YFSETQ. The ends lost 0 bases at V and 0 bases at J; junction bases unmatched: 9. The CDR3 nucleotides read TGCGCCAGCAGCTTGGATTGGGGCAGGGGGTACTCTGGGGCCAACGTCCTGACTTTC. It translates to CASSLDWGRGYSGANVLTF.

This clone was recorded only once. This chain uses TRBV4-3 with TRBJ1-2, with TRBD1 as a possible D gene (5 bases). The CDR3 totals 13 residues. Trimming took 2 bases from V and 7 from J, leaving 11 bases between them. Germline V gene lookup returns CDR1 LGHNA and CDR2 YSLEER. The CDR3 bases are TGCGCCAGCAGCCAATCCAGGGATACTGGCTACACCTTC. Translation gives CASSQSRDTGYTF.

The rearrangement links TRBV30 to TRBJ2-3, with TRBD1 as a possible D gene (6 bases). The CDR3 loop spans 17 amino acids. Trimming removed 3 bases from V and 1 base from J, with 20 bases in between. The germline CDR1 and CDR2 sequences are GTSNPN and SVGIG (reference sequence). CDR3 sequence (DNA): TGTGCCTGGAGCGAAATCCGACAGGCGAGGGGCACAGATACGCAGTATTTT. Translating gives CAWSEIRQARGTDTQYF.

J is TRBJ1-2 and V is TRBV9; 10 nucleotides agree with TRBD1. Germline V gene sequence: CDR1 SGDLS, CDR2 YYNGEE. J gave up 3 bases and V 1 base, and 3 bases lay outside the gene matches. CDR3 length: 15 amino acids. CDR3 sequence (DNA): TGTGCCAGCAGCGTATTGGGGACAGGGGACTATGGCTACACCTTC. Protein: CASSVLGTGDYGYTF.

This clone was recorded a few times. The chain links TRBV14 to TRBJ1-1; tentatively, D is TRBD1 (5 bases). Trimming took off 7 bases at V and 4 bases at J, with 13 bases between the two ends. The CDR3 contains 13 residues. In germline, CDR1 is SGHDN, CDR2 FVKESK. CDR3 loop: CASTFGGGTEAFF. DNA of the CDR3: TGTGCCAGCACTTTTGGGGGGGGCACTGAAGCTTTCTTT.

This clone was counted a few times. This chain joins TRBV7-2 and TRBJ2-1; tentative D call: TRBD1 (5 bases). The V end was cut by 1 base, the J end by 12 bases, with 13 bases between. From germline, CDR1 is SGHTA and CDR2 FQGNSA. This CDR3 spans 13 amino acids. The CDR3 loop reads CASSLGGAPGQFF. The CDR3 coding sequence is TGTGCCAGCAGCTTAGGGGGCGCCCCGGGGCAGTTCTTC.

The chain combines TRBV5-1 with TRBJ2-7, with D perhaps matching TRBD1 or TRBD2 (5 bases each). CDR3 length equals 14 residues. V shed 5 bases and J shed 4 bases, with 16 bases lying between them. Per the germline V gene, CDR1 is SGHRS and CDR2 is YFSETQ. As DNA, the CDR3 is TGCGCCAGCAGATTCACCTCAGGGACGTACGAGCAGTACTTC. This sequence encodes CASRFTSGTYEQYF.

This clone was seen just once. J is TRBJ2-3 and V is TRBV30; no definite D call. The CDR3 loop spans 11 amino acids. The ends were cut back, 2 bases at V and 14 bases at J, with 14 bases in the middle. Germline CDR1 reads GTSNPN; CDR2 reads SVGIG (reference sequence). CDR3 coding DNA: TGTGCCTGGAGTTTTCCGGGCCCCCGGTATTTT. It encodes CAWSFPGPRYF. Full variable domain (remainder filled in from reference TRBV30 and TRBJ2-3): SQTIHQWPATLVQPVGSPLSLECTVEGTSNPNLYWYRQAAGRGLQLLFYSVGIGQISSEVPQNLSASRPQDRQFILSSKKLLLSDSGFYLCAWSFPGPRYFGPGTRLTVL.

The chain joins TRBV4-3 to TRBJ2-3; D perhaps matches TRBD1 (5 bases). This CDR3 is 15 amino acids long. Germline V gene data show CDR1 as LGHNA and CDR2 as YSLEER. The germline V and J ends were trimmed by 1 base and 2 bases, with 10 bases remaining between them. CDR3 sequence reads: CASSQGGFFTDTQYF. In nucleotides, the CDR3 is TGCGCCAGCAGCCAAGGGGGCTTTTTCACAGATACGCAGTATTTT.

The chain combines TRBV7-9 with TRBJ1-2, with unresolved D. Trimming left V 1 base short and J 3 bases short, with 6 bases between. Germline V CDR1 and CDR2: SEHNR, FQNEAQ (reference sequence). This CDR3 comprises 13 residues. CDR3 DNA: TGTGCCAGCAGCTTAGGCGTGGACTATGGCTACACCTTC. Protein sequence: CASSLGVDYGYTF.

The V call is TRBV7-2, the J call TRBJ1-5; D is unclear. The CDR3 loop spans 15 amino acids. Deletions cut 1 base from V and 0 bases from J, with 7 bases between. The germline CDR1 and CDR2 sequences are SGHTA and FQGNSA. The CDR3: CASSLGGGSNQPQHF. Here the CDR3 DNA reads TGTGCCAGCAGCTTAGGTGGTGGTAGCAATCAGCCCCAGCATTTT.

The chain couples TRBV6-1 to TRBJ2-5; D remains unclear. The germline gives CDR1 MNHNS, CDR2 SASEGT. The germline V and J ends were trimmed by 0 bases and 1 base, with 9 bases remaining between them. The CDR3 sequence is 15 residues long. The CDR3 sequence is CASSEARAGQETQYF. The CDR3 region has the DNA TGTGCCAGCAGTGAAGCTAGGGCAGGCCAAGAGACCCAGTACTTC.

This chain links TRBV7-8 with TRBJ2-5; tentatively, D is TRBD2 (6 bases). The CDR3 has 16 residues. The V gene lost 1 base and the J gene lost 2 bases, with 14 bases spanning the gap. Germline CDR1 SGHVS, CDR2 FQNEAQ. This CDR3 reads CASSLGGRGNQETQYF. CDR3 nucleotides: TGTGCCAGCAGCTTAGGCGGTCGGGGGAATCAAGAGACCCAGTACTTC.

CDR3 loop: CAWGIRGDQPQHF. The CDR3 nucleotides are TGTGCCTGGGGGATCCGCGGGGATCAGCCCCAGCATTTT. V is TRBV30 and J is TRBJ1-5; D not certain. The CDR3 runs 13 residues. The germline V gene has CDR1 GTSNPN and CDR2 SVGIG (reference sequence). Trimming took off 5 bases at V and 5 bases at J, with 13 bases between the two ends.

The chain employs TRBV7-8 and TRBJ2-3; no firm D call. Germline V CDR1 and CDR2: SGHVS, FQNEAQ. Trimming left V 0 bases short and J 8 bases short, with 9 bases between. The CDR3 runs 13 residues. CDR3 nucleotide sequence: TGTGCCAGCAGCTTAGCCCCTAGTGCTACGCAGTATTTT. Amino acids: CASSLAPSATQYF.